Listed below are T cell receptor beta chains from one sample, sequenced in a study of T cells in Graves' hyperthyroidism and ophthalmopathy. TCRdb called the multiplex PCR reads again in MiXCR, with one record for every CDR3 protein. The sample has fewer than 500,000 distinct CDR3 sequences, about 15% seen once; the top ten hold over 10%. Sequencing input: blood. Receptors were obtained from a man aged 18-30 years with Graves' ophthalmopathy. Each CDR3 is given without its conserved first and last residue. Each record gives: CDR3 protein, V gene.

cdr3_aa: ASSEGQYQETQY; v_call: TRBV11-3
cdr3_aa: ASSPRDRNEKLF; v_call: TRBV6-2/TRBV6-3
cdr3_aa: SARDQEGDHEQY; v_call: TRBV20-1
cdr3_aa: SARQGAGNQPQH; v_call: TRBV20-1
cdr3_aa: AWSVAGGYGYT; v_call: TRBV30
cdr3_aa: ASSETTSGVIVDEQY; v_call: TRBV10-1
cdr3_aa: ASSPRGGIQETQY; v_call: TRBV13
cdr3_aa: SVLDRGKTQY; v_call: TRBV29-1
cdr3_aa: ASTGTAEAF; v_call: TRBV12-3/TRBV12-4
cdr3_aa: SARGTTRGETQY; v_call: TRBV20-1
cdr3_aa: SARDSRHNEQF; v_call: TRBV20-1
cdr3_aa: ASSYNETGLEQY; v_call: TRBV7-9
cdr3_aa: ASGTIIEQY; v_call: TRBV27
cdr3_aa: ASSIVPGLTGELF; v_call: TRBV19
cdr3_aa: ASSPPGPNYGYT; v_call: TRBV6-1
cdr3_aa: ASSNRDRSFYGYT; v_call: TRBV5-8
cdr3_aa: ASSYHQGLSTYTQY; v_call: TRBV27
cdr3_aa: ASSLVLDSNQPQH; v_call: TRBV5-1
cdr3_aa: ASSLWESLGETQY; v_call: TRBV7-2
cdr3_aa: ASSFRENTEAF; v_call: TRBV5-1
cdr3_aa: ASSPSPQISYEQY; v_call: TRBV18
cdr3_aa: ASSPHGGGETQY; v_call: TRBV12-3/TRBV12-4
cdr3_aa: ASSATNTGELF; v_call: TRBV7-9
cdr3_aa: ASSEDGGSWSYEQY; v_call: TRBV6-1
cdr3_aa: ATSDFRVDYGYT; v_call: TRBV24-1
cdr3_aa: ASYRASSGNTIY; v_call: TRBV6-1
cdr3_aa: ASQEIYNSPLH; v_call: TRBV25-1
cdr3_aa: ASSERQETQY; v_call: TRBV10-2
cdr3_aa: ASSVGVTSTDTQY; v_call: TRBV9
cdr3_aa: SARVRYRRGTEAF; v_call: TRBV20-1
cdr3_aa: ASSIRTNTEAF; v_call: TRBV19